This T cell receptor beta chain is drawn from a study of blood T cells in healthy people across ages. This CDR3 is built from 14 residues. The J segment lost 11 bases and the V segment lost 3 bases, leaving 12 bases of the junction unmatched. The germline CDR1 and CDR2 sequences are MGHRA and YSYEKL. Sample-barcoded 5' priming and a J-beta primer mix drove a second PCR of roughly 7 to 11 cycles. MiXCR, run by TCRdb on the 5' RACE reads, gives a single entry per CDR3 protein. The sample contains 1,500,000 or so distinct CDR3 sequences, around 55% of which appear only once. Overall study results and limits: Any conclusive comparison of naive versus antigen-experienced cells was prevented by using unsorted PBMCs. Long-lived donors exceeded aged donors in naive CD4+ cells and diversity. Naive T cell percentage by flow cytometry tracked strongly with beta diversity.

This clonotype was seen a single time. Its antigen is undetermined. Sequencing was done on a sample of blood. The TCR comes from a man aged 18 to 30 in good health. The rearrangement uses TRBV4-1 and TRBJ2-5, with 7 positions matching TRBD1. The CDR3 DNA is TGCGCCAGCAGCCAGAGACAGGGTCCATGGGAGCAGTACTTC. Protein sequence: CASSQRQGPWEQYF.